This passage covers 31 T cell receptor beta chains from one sample sequenced in a study of T cells in Graves' hyperthyroidism and ophthalmopathy. Amplified TCR beta CDR3 regions came from RNA transcripts. When the TCR CDR3 underwent first-round RT-PCR, the HTBI primer set was used. TCRdb passed the multiplex PCR reads through MiXCR, listing each CDR3 protein once. Of about 400,000 distinct CDR3 sequences detected, 14% to 15% appear once; the ten largest clones hold 30% to 35%. Sample: blood. These receptors were collected from a woman in her 30s with Graves' hyperthyroidism.

This clonotype was recorded at least ten times. CDR3 amino acids: CASSSSSGRVGTQYF. In DNA form, the CDR3 reads TGTGCCAGCAGTTCGTCTAGCGGGAGGGTAGGAACGCAGTATTTT. The J gene is TRBJ2-3, the V gene TRBV12-3 or TRBV12-4, with 12 bases aligning to TRBD2. The CDR3 runs 15 residues. V dropped 4 bases and J dropped 9; count of bases not matched to a gene: 8.

This clonotype showed up many times. CDR3 sequence: CASSLASNGELFF. In DNA form, the CDR3 reads TGTGCCAGCAGTTTAGCAAGTAACGGGGAGCTGTTTTTT. The chain joins TRBV12-3 or TRBV12-4 to TRBJ2-2; D is ambiguous. Trimming stripped 0 bases from V and 7 bases from J, with 6 bases between. This CDR3 spans 13 amino acids.

CDR3 loop: CSAGRLAGVQETQYF. Written as DNA, the CDR3 is TGCAGTGCGGGACGACTAGCGGGGGTTCAAGAGACCCAGTACTTC. This chain links TRBV20-1 with TRBJ2-5, with 12 bases that match TRBD2. V shed 6 bases, J shed 2 bases, and the junction held 7 bases outside the gene matches. The CDR3 runs to 15 residues. Per the germline V gene, CDR1 is DFQATT and CDR2 is SNEGSKA (reference sequence).

This clonotype occurred many times. The gene calls are TRBV28 and TRBJ2-7; possibly TRBD1 or TRBD2 for D (5 bases each). The CDR3 length is 13 residues. Per germline, CDR1 MDHEN and CDR2 SYDVKM. V lost 7 bases and J lost 0, with 10 bases in between. The CDR3 sequence is CASNAGASYEQYF. As DNA, the CDR3 is TGTGCCAGCAATGCCGGGGCCTCCTACGAGCAGTACTTC.

CDR3 sequence reads: CASSYSTLEGATKKPAGRNEKLFF. The CDR3 region has the DNA TGTGCCAGCAGTTACTCGACCTTAGAGGGCGCAACTAAAAAACCAGCGGGCCGAAATGAAAAACTGTTTTTT. The V gene is TRBV6-7, the J gene TRBJ1-4; D is unclear. TRBV6-7 is recorded as an ORF, its role being uncertain. Trimming shortened V by 0 bases and J by 5 bases, and 37 bases separated the two germline ends. CDR3 length: 24 amino acids.

This clonotype has a count of ten or more. The CDR3 is CASSYDGEGETQYF. The CDR3, as DNA: TGTGCCAGCAGCTACGACGGGGAAGGAGAGACCCAGTACTTC. The chain joins TRBV11-3 to TRBJ2-5; D is possibly TRBD2 (5 bases). There are 14 residues in the CDR3. The V and J ends lost 4 bases and 4 bases respectively, with 13 bases between them. CDR1 SGHNT and CDR2 YENEEA come from the germline V gene.

This clonotype was seen at least ten times. The V call is TRBV5-6, the J call TRBJ2-2; tentatively, D is TRBD2 (5 bases). This CDR3 is 15 amino acids long. Deletions cut 0 bases from V and 0 bases from J, with 6 bases between. The germline CDR1 and CDR2 sequences are SGHDT and YYEEEE. The CDR3 DNA sequence: TGTGCCAGCAGCTTGGCCGGGACGAACACCGGGGAGCTGTTTTTT. Amino acid sequence: CASSLAGTNTGELFF.

In its sample, this clonotype was seen many times. The chain is built from TRBV12-3 or TRBV12-4 and TRBJ2-7, with a tentative D call TRBD1 (6 bases). V was shortened by 1 base and J by 7 bases, with 11 bases between the two germline ends. The CDR3 runs 13 residues. The CDR3 region has the DNA TGTGCCAGCAGTTTAGGGCAGGGGCCAGAGCAGTACTTC. Encoded protein: CASSLGQGPEQYF.

At least ten counts were recorded for this clonotype. The CDR3 here is CASSLAGFSGNTIYF. The CDR3, as DNA: TGTGCCAGCAGTTTAGCGGGGTTCTCTGGAAACACCATATATTTT. The V gene is TRBV12-3 or TRBV12-4, the J gene TRBJ1-3; D gene unclear. V lost 0 bases to trimming and J lost 0 bases, with 6 bases between them. The CDR3 is made up of 15 amino acids.

The V call is TRBV6-1, the J call TRBJ1-6; 10 bases map to TRBD1. The V gene's germline CDR1 is MNHNS and CDR2 SASEGT. V was clipped by 7 bases and J by 7 bases; unmatched bases: 13. This CDR3 is built from 17 residues. CDR3 in DNA: TGTGCCAGCACCCGGGTGGGACAGGGGCTTCGCAATTCACCCCTCCACTTT. Residues: CASTRVGQGLRNSPLHF.

This clonotype was seen more than once but under ten times. The V call is TRBV9, the J call TRBJ2-1; 10 nucleotides match TRBD2. Trimming took 0 bases from V and 9 from J; bases not matched to a gene: 9. CDR1 is SGDLS, CDR2 YYNGEE, per germline. The CDR3 is made up of 16 amino acids. The CDR3 is CASSVGRLAGAGEQFF. In nucleotides, the CDR3 is TGTGCCAGCAGCGTAGGGAGGCTAGCGGGAGCAGGTGAGCAGTTCTTC.

This clonotype showed up many times. The J gene is TRBJ2-7, the V gene TRBV6-1; unclear D gene. This CDR3 has 13 residues. V was clipped by 6 bases and J by 7 bases, with 16 bases between them. Germline CDR1 and CDR2: MNHNS and SASEGT. In nucleotides, the CDR3 is TGTGCCAGCAGATCACTGCGGCTGGGGGAGCAGTACTTC. Its protein is CASRSLRLGEQYF.

This chain uses TRBV4-1 with TRBJ2-2; D call uncertain. The CDR3 has 17 residues. The germline V gene encodes CDR1 MGHRA and CDR2 YSYEKL. V was cut by 0 bases and J by 7 bases, with 18 bases left in between. This chain's CDR3 is CASSQDLRSLNGGELFF. Written as DNA, the CDR3 is TGCGCCAGCAGCCAAGATCTGAGGTCCCTAAACGGCGGGGAGCTGTTTTTT.

The sample holds many counts of this clonotype. The V call is TRBV28, the J call TRBJ2-1; 7 bases are a match to TRBD1. V dropped 5 bases and J dropped 6; count of bases not matched to a gene: 4. The CDR3 totals 13 residues. Germline CDR1 and CDR2: MDHEN and SYDVKM. The CDR3 DNA is TGTGCCAGCAGTCCGGGACAGCGCAATGAGCAGTTCTTC. As protein: CASSPGQRNEQFF. The full variable domain, with the rest looked up from reference TRBV28 and TRBJ2-1, is DVKVTQSSRYLVKRTGEKVFLECVQDMDHENMFWYRQDPGLGLRLIYFSYDVKMKEKGDIPEGYSVSREKKERFSLILESASTNQTSMYLCASSPGQRNEQFFGPGTRLTVL.

This clonotype was picked up many times. The CDR3 nucleotides are TGTGCCAGCAGTGTGACAGGGGGAGGTGAGCAGTTCTTC. It codes for CASSVTGGGEQFF. The chain recombines TRBV6-1 with TRBJ2-1; TRBD1 matches 9 bases. The germline V gene encodes CDR1 MNHNS and CDR2 SASEGT. Trimming removed 4 bases from V and 9 bases from J; junction bases left unmatched: 4. The CDR3 totals 13 residues.

In this sample, this clonotype turned up a few times. The genes are TRBV12-3 or TRBV12-4 and TRBJ2-3; 10 bases are shared with TRBD2. CDR3 length: 15 amino acids. V shed 6 bases and J 5 bases; nucleotides not matched to a gene: 8. This CDR3 is CASSKSSGSIDTQYF. For the CDR3, the DNA is TGTGCCAGCAGCAAATCTAGCGGGAGTATAGATACGCAGTATTTT.

This clonotype was counted ten times or more. The V and J genes are TRBV2 and TRBJ1-1; D possibly corresponds to TRBD1 (5 bases). CDR1 is SNHLY and CDR2 is FYNNEI in the germline V gene. V shed 4 bases and J shed 0 bases, with 15 bases lying between them. This CDR3 is 16 amino acids long. CDR3 DNA: TGTGCCAGCAGTGTAGGTCGTCAGGGTGTGAACACTGAAGCTTTCTTT. Translated: CASSVGRQGVNTEAFF.

This clonotype was recorded at least ten times. CDR3 region: CASSLGLAIGEQFF. CDR3 DNA sequence: TGTGCCAGCAGCTTGGGCCTAGCGATAGGTGAGCAGTTCTTC. This chain uses TRBV7-2 with TRBJ2-1, with a weak D call TRBD2 (6 bases). Trimming cost V 3 bases and J 9 bases, with 15 bases left between them. CDR1 SGHTA and CDR2 FQGNSA come from the germline V gene. The CDR3 covers 14 residues.

This clonotype showed up many times. The J gene is TRBJ2-3, the V gene TRBV5-1, with D possibly called TRBD1 or TRBD2 (5 bases each). The CDR3 contains 14 residues. Germline CDR1 reads SGHRS; CDR2 reads YFSETQ. The ends were cut back, 0 bases at V and 3 bases at J, with 8 bases in the middle. CDR3 DNA sequence: TGCGCCAGCAGCTTGGCGAGGGGAACAGATACGCAGTATTTT. As protein: CASSLARGTDTQYF.

In its sample, this clonotype was seen many times. CDR3 sequence reads: CASSRSGRGTGELFF. CDR3 in DNA: TGTGCCAGCAGTCGTAGCGGGAGGGGCACCGGGGAGCTGTTTTTT. The chain has TRBV6-1 and TRBJ2-2, with 11 bases matching TRBD2. The CDR3 has 15 residues. V lost 5 bases to trimming and J lost 4 bases; unmatched junction nucleotides: 3. The germline gives CDR1 MNHNS, CDR2 SASEGT.

The chain recombines TRBV28 with TRBJ2-2; TRBD1 or TRBD2 may be the D gene (5 bases each). There are 15 residues in the CDR3. Germline assignment: CDR1 MDHEN and CDR2 SYDVKM. Deletions cut 7 bases from V and 5 bases from J, with 17 bases between. CDR3 coding DNA: TGTGCCAGCATGTTGGCAGGGACGGGGACCGGGGAGCTGTTTTTT. This gives the protein CASMLAGTGTGELFF.

This clonotype was observed at least ten times. V and J are TRBV12-3 or TRBV12-4 and TRBJ1-6, with D tentatively TRBD1 (5 bases). The CDR3 covers 15 residues. V was cut by 5 bases and J by 9 bases, with 17 bases left in between. The DNA of the CDR3 is TGTGCCAGCAGTCGACAGCAATTGACTGGTTCACCCCTCCACTTT. Translated, it gives CASSRQQLTGSPLHF.

This clonotype was recorded at least ten times. This chain joins TRBV27 and TRBJ2-7; tentative D call: TRBD2 (5 bases). Between the trimmed V and J ends, which lost 6 bases and 6 bases, there was a span of 15 bases. CDR3 size: 13 residues. CDR1 is MNHEY and CDR2 is SMNVEV in the germline V gene (reference sequence). This CDR3 is CASRPPGMPEQYF. For the CDR3, the DNA is TGTGCCAGCAGACCTCCGGGAATGCCCGAGCAGTACTTC.

This clonotype was detected only a few times. The J gene is TRBJ2-2, the V gene TRBV27; 7 bases are a match to TRBD2. CDR1 is MNHEY and CDR2 is SMNVEV in the germline V gene (reference sequence). CDR3 length equals 14 residues. Trimming took 5 bases from V and 6 from J; bases not matched to a gene: 6. CDR3 amino acids: CASSRAGVPGELFF. DNA for the CDR3: TGTGCCAGCAGTAGGGCGGGAGTACCCGGGGAGCTGTTTTTT.

The genes are TRBV3-1 and TRBJ1-6; D gene ambiguous. The V and J ends lost 5 bases and 7 bases respectively, with 12 bases between them. There are 14 residues in the CDR3. Germline loops: CDR1 LGHDT, CDR2 YNNKEL (reference sequence). In nucleotides, the CDR3 is TGTGCCAGCAGCTTAAGCAGCGGGAATTCACCCCTCCACTTT. This encodes CASSLSSGNSPLHF.

There are many counts of this clonotype. J is TRBJ2-7 and V is TRBV28, with 11 bases that match TRBD2. V was clipped by 3 bases and J by 3 bases; unmatched bases: 13. The germline gives CDR1 MDHEN, CDR2 SYDVKM. The CDR3 has 18 amino acids. The CDR3 loop is CASSLGGLAGGAVYEQYF. The CDR3 region has the DNA TGTGCCAGCAGTTTGGGGGGGCTAGCGGGAGGTGCAGTCTACGAGCAGTACTTC.

The sample holds a few counts of this clonotype. The chain recombines TRBV27 with TRBJ1-2, with 8 bases aligning to TRBD1. The CDR3 totals 15 residues. After removal of 6 bases from V and 3 bases from J, the junction contained 9 bases not matched to a gene. The germline V gene encodes CDR1 MNHEY and CDR2 SMNVEV (reference sequence). The CDR3 region is CASRESDRAYYGYTF. The CDR3, as DNA: TGTGCCAGCAGGGAATCGGACAGGGCCTACTATGGCTACACCTTC.

This clonotype was counted ten times or more. The chain joins TRBV20-1 to TRBJ1-1; D is uncertain. CDR3 length: 17 amino acids. Germline assignment: CDR1 DFQATT and CDR2 SNEGSKA (reference sequence). V gave up 0 bases and J gave up 5 bases, with 22 bases separating them. The CDR3 nucleotides read TGCAGTGCTAGAGATCTCGGCAGGCTCCGCGGGGAAACTGAAGCTTTCTTT. Its translation: CSARDLGRLRGETEAFF.

The table lists this clonotype with many counts. This chain connects TRBV27 to TRBJ2-5; the match to TRBD1 covers 7 bases. The germline CDR1 and CDR2 sequences are MNHEY and SMNVEV (reference sequence). CDR3 length: 15 residues. The V gene end was trimmed by 5 bases and the J gene end by 2 bases; junction bases not matched to a gene: 8. The CDR3 bases are TGTGCCAGCAGTACTCGGGACAGCGAGCAAGAGACCCAGTACTTC. This sequence encodes CASSTRDSEQETQYF.

Worth noting for this clonotype: Relative to the germline gene, one junction end is altered; a read error may explain this. V and J are TRBV12-3 or TRBV12-4 and TRBJ2-5; D is unresolved. The CDR3 length is 12 residues. CDR3: CASSPYQETQCF. The DNA for the CDR3 is TGTGCCAGCAGTCCGTACCAAGAGACCCAGTGCTTC.

This clonotype was seen at least ten times. This sequence joins TRBV12-3 or TRBV12-4 and TRBJ1-5; D uncertain. This CDR3 spans 14 amino acids. The V end was cut by 0 bases, the J end by 3 bases, with 6 bases between. CDR3 amino acids: CASSLAWDNQPQHF. In DNA form, the CDR3 reads TGTGCCAGCAGTTTAGCTTGGGACAATCAGCCCCAGCATTTT.